This T cell receptor beta chain was retrieved from a study of T cells in Graves' hyperthyroidism and ophthalmopathy. Study at large: Any treatment followed the collection of peripheral blood at initial diagnosis.

Findings and caveats of the study: Model output signaled ophthalmopathy a median about seven months ahead of onset. Among clonotypes expanded in thyroid above 0.001, most were also found in blood.

TCR beta CDR3 region amplification was performed from RNA transcripts. The HTBI primer set served for first-round RT-PCR of the TCR CDR3. TCRdb analysed the multiplex PCR reads with MiXCR anew, one entry per CDR3 protein. The sample has about 640,000 distinct CDR3 sequences; about 14% are singletons. The ends lost 5 bases at V and 9 bases at J; junction bases unmatched: 8. Germline V lookup: CDR1 SEHNR, CDR2 FQNEAQ (reference sequence). This CDR3 is 15 amino acids long. The PBMCs were taken from approximately 11 ml of fresh peripheral blood. The sample holds many counts of this clonotype. Its antigen is unidentified.

The chain carries TRBV7-9 and TRBJ1-6, with 9 positions matching TRBD1. Specimen: blood. The source of this sequence is a woman aged 50 to 60 with Graves' ophthalmopathy. CDR3 in amino acids: CASSIGQGSGSPLHF. DNA for the CDR3: TGTGCCAGCAGCATTGGACAGGGGTCGGGTTCACCCCTCCACTTT. The variable domain in full, completed from reference TRBV7-9 and TRBJ1-6, reads DTGVSQNPRHKITKRGQNVTFRCDPISEHNRLYWYRQTLGQGPEFLTYFQNEAQLEKSRLLSDRFSAERPKGSFSTLEIQRTEQGDSAMYLCASSIGQGSGSPLHFGNGTRLTVT.